The 6 T cell receptor beta chains given below trace back to one sample, sequenced in a study of shared clonotypes between healthy human individuals. TCRdb's copy holds only in-frame clones and misses some; the assay was immunoSEQ multiplex PCR. In the table there are about 2 million clones, 85% to 95% of which are singletons. Sequencing used naive CD4+ T cells sorted from blood. Subset in this sample: CD45RA+ positively selected. The receptors stem from a man between 18 and 29 years old in good health.

This clone was seen only once. The CDR3 nucleotides are TGTGCCAGCAGCTTGACTAGCCACGAGACCCAGTACTTC. This encodes CASSLTSHETQYF. The chain carries TRBV7-2 and TRBJ2-5, with 7 bases fitting TRBD2. This CDR3 region has 13 residues. Germline CDR1 SGHTA, CDR2 FQGNSA. V lost 3 bases, J lost 5 bases, and 3 bases stayed unmatched.

A note on this clone: Other DNA sequences within the sample encode an identical CDR3. The rearrangement links TRBV5-1 to TRBJ2-7; TRBD1 matches 9 bases. This CDR3 has 14 residues. Trimming at V came to 3 bases and at J to 2 bases, leaving 3 bases not matched to a gene. Germline V gives CDR1 SGHRS, CDR2 YFSETQ. CDR3: CASSSTGGAYEQYF. CDR3 DNA: TGCGCCAGCAGCTCGACAGGGGGTGCCTACGAGCAGTACTTC.

The chain is built from TRBV2 and TRBJ2-7; D is ambiguous. This CDR3 has 12 residues. Per the germline V gene, CDR1 is SNHLY and CDR2 is FYNNEI. V dropped 5 bases and J dropped 6 bases, with 11 bases sitting between them. The CDR3 loop reads CASSWNFPEQYF. Here the CDR3 DNA reads TGTGCCAGCAGTTGGAACTTCCCCGAGCAGTACTTC.

The V call is TRBV11-2, the J call TRBJ1-1; D unclear. The CDR3 is 13 amino acids. Germline V gene data show CDR1 as SGHAT and CDR2 as FQNNGV. V was clipped by 5 bases and J by 7 bases, with 14 bases between them. CDR3 nucleotide sequence: TGTGCCAGCAGCCTACCGGGAGCCTTTGAAGCTTTCTTT. Residues: CASSLPGAFEAFF.

The chain recombines TRBV5-1 with TRBJ2-3, with D unresolved. Germline V lookup: CDR1 SGHRS, CDR2 YFSETQ. The CDR3 sequence is 16 residues long. V shed 5 bases and J shed 1 base, with 17 bases lying between them. The CDR3 spells CASRSDGRSRTDTQYF. CDR3 nucleotides: TGCGCCAGCAGATCTGATGGGCGCTCCCGCACAGATACGCAGTATTTT.

Only one count was recorded for this clone. The chain joins TRBV11-3 to TRBJ1-5; no clear D gene. Per germline, CDR1 SGHNT and CDR2 YENEEA. This CDR3 is 19 amino acids long. V was trimmed by 0 bases and J by 9 bases, leaving 27 bases between them. The CDR3 nucleotides read TGTGCCAGCAGCTTAGATAATAGGTCCAGGACCCCGCTTGTGTGGCCCCAGCATTTT. As protein: CASSLDNRSRTPLVWPQHF.